Listed here is a single TCR beta chain. Time point specified: pretreatment peripheral blood. The sample is drawn from a study of PD-L1 blockade in urothelial cancer. Here immunoSEQ multiplex PCR was the method, and the copy in TCRdb shows in-frame clones only, minus some. This sample has around 34,000 clones, with just under 85% found just once. V lost 7 bases, J lost 0 bases, and 5 bases lay in between. CDR1 SGHRS and CDR2 YFSETQ come from the germline V gene. The CDR3 is made up of 12 amino acids. The sample here was PBMCs, taken around atezolizumab (anti-PD-L1) treatment. The rearrangement uses TRBV5-1 and TRBJ2-1; weak D call: TRBD2 (5 bases). This receptor was obtained from a man at least 80 years old with urothelial cancer. The chain's CDR3 is CASGSSYNEQFF. The CDR3, as DNA: TGCGCCAGCGGGAGCTCCTACAATGAGCAGTTCTTC.